These T cell receptor beta chains were read from a single sample in a study of blood T cells in healthy people across ages. MiXCR, run by TCRdb on the 5' RACE reads, gives a single entry per CDR3 protein. The sample includes 1.5 million to 2 million distinct CDR3 sequences, around half of them seen just once. The source material was blood. The receptors derive from a woman aged 40 to 55 in good health. Both conserved end residues are part of each CDR3. The D gene is left open where the match is weak. Rows give clone size only sometimes, using once, few, many, or a class for an expanded clone.

size,length,J,D,V,DNA,CDR3
few,13,TRBJ1-2,-,TRBV7-2,TGTGCCAGCAGCCCCTATAATAGTCATGGCTACACCTTC,CASSPYNSHGYTF
few,15,TRBJ2-1,-,TRBV6-5,TGTGCCAGCAGCACTAACAGGGCCCCCTACAATGAGCAGTTCTTC,CASSTNRAPYNEQFF
many,13,TRBJ2-5,-,TRBV12-3/TRBV12-4,TGTGCCAGCAGTTTAGAATCATGGGAGACCCAGTACTTC,CASSLESWETQYF
once,14,TRBJ1-1,-,TRBV9,TGTGCCAGCAGCCCAACGACAGCGAACACTGAAGCTTTCTTT,CASSPTTANTEAFF
-,15,TRBJ2-1,-,TRBV24-1,TGTGCCACCAGTGATTTCGCGGAAGGCGCCAATGAGCAGTTCTTC,CATSDFAEGANEQFF
-,14,TRBJ1-2,TRBD1,TRBV7-9,TGTGCCAGCAGCTCCGGGACAGGCCTTTTCGGCTACACCTTC,CASSSGTGLFGYTF
few,15,TRBJ2-7,-,TRBV28,TGTGCCAGCCGATCGGAAAGACTGGCTACCTACGAGCAGTACTTC,CASRSERLATYEQYF
-,16,TRBJ2-7,TRBD1,TRBV5-6,TGTGCCAGCAGCGCCCGGGACAGGCCTAGGCTCTACGAGCAGTACTTC,CASSARDRPRLYEQYF
-,15,TRBJ2-4,-,TRBV4-3,TGCGCCAGCAGCCAGGCAGGGGTGACCAAAAACATTCAGTACTTC,CASSQAGVTKNIQYF
few,13,TRBJ2-5,-,TRBV9,TGTGCCAGCAGCGCCTTAGGGGTTAATGAGCAGTACTTC,CASSALGVNEQYF
few,16,TRBJ2-1,-,TRBV24-1,TGTGCCACCAGTGATTTGAGGGACTCCACCCCCAATGAGCAGTTCTTC,CATSDLRDSTPNEQFF
few,16,TRBJ2-1,TRBD2,TRBV4-2,TGTGCCAGCAGCCAAGAGCCTAGCGGGGGGTACAATGAGCAGTTCTTC,CASSQEPSGGYNEQFF
few,15,TRBJ2-5,-,TRBV25-1,TGTGCCAGCAGTAAAGAACAGGAAAACCAAGAGACCCAGTACTTC,CASSKEQENQETQYF
-,16,TRBJ2-7,-,TRBV6-2/TRBV6-3,TGTGCCAGCAGTTACTCTGGACGGGGCTTTTCCTACGAGCAGTACTTC,CASSYSGRGFSYEQYF
few,12,TRBJ2-1,-,TRBV7-2,TGTGCCAGCAGCTTCAATCCCAATGAGCAGTTCTTC,CASSFNPNEQFF
-,21,TRBJ2-7,TRBD1,TRBV27,TGTGCCAGCAGTTTTAAGGTTGGACCAGGGGGTGGAATTGGTAGCACCGGCGAGCAGTACTTC,CASSFKVGPGGGIGSTGEQYF
-,13,TRBJ2-1,-,TRBV27,TGTGCCAGCAGTTTAAAAGGGCGGCGTGAGCAGTTCTTC,CASSLKGRREQFF
-,13,TRBJ1-4,-,TRBV28,TGTGCCAGCAGTGCCCATGGGGGGGAAAAACTGTTTTTT,CASSAHGGEKLFF
-,13,TRBJ2-1,-,TRBV29-1,TGCAGCGTTAGTACGTTCTCCTACAATGAGCAGTTCTTC,CSVSTFSYNEQFF
-,17,TRBJ2-3,TRBD2,TRBV7-2,TGTGCCAGCAGCTTAGGGCGGGCGGGGGGCTACACAGATACGCAGTATTTT,CASSLGRAGGYTDTQYF
many,11,TRBJ2-7,-,TRBV12-3/TRBV12-4,TGTGCCAGCAGCTTCGGTCCACAGCAGTACTTC,CASSFGPQQYF
-,15,TRBJ2-1,-,TRBV18,TGTGCCAGCTCACCTGAGACCCTCTTATACAATGAGCAGTTCTTC,CASSPETLLYNEQFF
-,14,TRBJ2-7,-,TRBV7-9,TGTGCCAGCAGCCCTGGACTTCCCCCCTACGAGCAGTACTTC,CASSPGLPPYEQYF
-,15,TRBJ2-7,-,TRBV3-1,TGTGCCAGCAGCCTTAGCGGAACCCCCTACAATGAGCAGTACTTC,CASSLSGTPYNEQYF
-,16,TRBJ2-3,-,TRBV12-3/TRBV12-4,TGTGCCAGCAGTTCTCAAAGTAGCGTAATAACAGATACGCAGTATTTT,CASSSQSSVITDTQYF
-,14,TRBJ2-1,-,TRBV3-1,TGTGCCAGCAGCCAAGTGGTTTCTAACGCTGAGCAGTTCTTC,CASSQVVSNAEQFF
-,12,TRBJ2-7,-,TRBV6-2/TRBV6-3,TGTGCCAGCAGTTACTATGGGGATAAGCGGTACTTC,CASSYYGDKRYF
few,14,TRBJ2-5,TRBD1,TRBV28,TGTGCCAGCAGGGGACCAGGACAGGCCAGGACCCAGTACTTC,CASRGPGQARTQYF
-,13,TRBJ1-1,-,TRBV5-1,TGCGCCAGCAGCTCCACAGGGACCATAGGAGCTTTCTTT,CASSSTGTIGAFF
-,13,TRBJ2-4,-,TRBV20-1,TGCAGTGCTACCCGGGGAGACAAAAACATTCAGTACTTC,CSATRGDKNIQYF
-,17,TRBJ2-7,TRBD2,TRBV7-3,TGTGCCAGCAGCCCAATGCCAGCGGGGACCAGCACAGATACGCAGTACTTC,CASSPMPAGTSTDTQYF
few,12,TRBJ1-2,-,TRBV14,TGTGCCAGCAGCCAAGGAGGGGTTGGCTACACCTTC,CASSQGGVGYTF
-,12,TRBJ2-1,-,TRBV7-8,TGTGCCAGCAGCCCCCTCTCCCGTGAGCAGTTCTTC,CASSPLSREQFF
few,17,TRBJ1-1,TRBD1,TRBV5-5,TGTGCCAGCAGCTCCTCGGTCGGGACAGGGGTTAGCACTGAAGCTTTCTTT,CASSSSVGTGVSTEAFF
-,17,TRBJ2-1,TRBD2,TRBV7-2,TGTGCCAGCAGCTTATGGTTAGCGGGGGGGAGTTACAATGAGCAGTTCTTC,CASSLWLAGGSYNEQFF
-,16,TRBJ2-5,-,TRBV6-2/TRBV6-3,TGTGCCAGCAGTTACTTAGGACACATCAAGGGAGAGACCCAGTACTTC,CASSYLGHIKGETQYF
few,16,TRBJ2-7,-,TRBV12-3/TRBV12-4,TGTGCCAGCAGTTTATATCAAGCTAGGCACTCCTACGAGCAGTACTTC,CASSLYQARHSYEQYF
-,15,TRBJ2-1,TRBD2,TRBV6-1,TGTGCCAGCCACCCTCCGGGACTAGCGAAGAATGAGCAGTTCTTC,CASHPPGLAKNEQFF
once,15,TRBJ2-1,TRBD2,TRBV28,TGTGCCAGCAACCCTTTCGGGACTAGCGTCTATGAGCAGTTCTTC,CASNPFGTSVYEQFF
-,13,TRBJ1-2,-,TRBV24-1,TGTGCCACCAGTGGGCAGGGGTTCGATGGCTACACCTTC,CATSGQGFDGYTF